One TCR beta chain is described in this entry. What it binds is not known. Using immunoSEQ multiplex PCR, the repertoire was profiled, and TCRdb retains in-frame clones only, with some absent. Found here are some 140,000 clones, approximately 84% of them singletons; the top ten hold 1.4%. Trimming cost V 7 bases and J 5 bases, with 21 bases left between them. Per germline, CDR1 SGHTA and CDR2 FQGNSA. CDR3 size: 15 residues. While the first cohort had 600 to 800 subjects, the donors belonged to the separate validation cohort of roughly 120 subjects. These data come from a study of cytomegalovirus exposure and HLA in healthy donors. Study outcomes and limitations: That first-cohort TCR clusters tended to co-occur in the approximately 110 validation repertoires was found in a later analysis.

The J gene is TRBJ2-7, the V gene TRBV7-2, with D perhaps matching TRBD1 (6 bases). Material for sequencing was PBMCs. The sequence derives from a woman aged 25 to 39 in good health and CMV-seronegative. CDR3 in amino acids: CASTEMLAGAHEQYF. The DNA for the CDR3 is TGTGCCAGCACCGAAATGTTGGCAGGGGCCCACGAGCAGTACTTC. The variable domain in full, with the rest retrieved from reference TRBV7-2 and TRBJ2-7, is GAGVSQSPSNKVTEKGKDVELRCDPISGHTALYWYRQSLGQGLEFLIYFQGNSAPDKSGLPSDRFSAERTGGSVSTLTIQRTQQEDSAVYLCASTEMLAGAHEQYFGPGTRLTVT.